This T cell receptor beta chain was obtained from a study of control samples from healthy donors and cancer patients. Here immunoSEQ multiplex PCR was the method, and the copy in TCRdb shows in-frame clones only, minus some. Seen here are tens of thousands of clones, about 92% observed once, and the top ten hold about 0.8%. CDR1 is ENHRY, CDR2 SYGVKD, per germline. The V gene lost 6 bases and the J gene lost 4 bases, with 12 bases spanning the gap. The CDR3 has 13 amino acids. Sequencing was done on a sample of PBMCs. The chain employs TRBV10-3 and TRBJ1-1, with a possible D match to TRBD1 (5 bases). This clonotype was sampled from a man aged 25 to 40 with colorectal cancer. For the CDR3, the DNA is TGTGCCATCAGCGCTGGGGGAAGCACTGAAGCTTTCTTT. As protein: CAISAGGSTEAFF.